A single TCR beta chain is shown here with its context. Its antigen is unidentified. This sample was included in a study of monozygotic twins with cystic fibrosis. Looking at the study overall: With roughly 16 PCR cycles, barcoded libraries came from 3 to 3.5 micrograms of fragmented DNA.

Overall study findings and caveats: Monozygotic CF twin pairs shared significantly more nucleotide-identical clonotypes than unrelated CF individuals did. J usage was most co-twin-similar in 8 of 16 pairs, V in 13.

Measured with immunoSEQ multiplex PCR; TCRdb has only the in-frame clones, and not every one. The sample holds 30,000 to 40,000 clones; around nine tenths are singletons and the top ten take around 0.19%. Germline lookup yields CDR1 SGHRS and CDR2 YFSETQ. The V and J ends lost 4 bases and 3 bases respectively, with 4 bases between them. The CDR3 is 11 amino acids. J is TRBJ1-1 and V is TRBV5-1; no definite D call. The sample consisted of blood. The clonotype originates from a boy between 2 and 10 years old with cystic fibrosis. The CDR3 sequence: CASSQDTEAFF. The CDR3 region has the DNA TGCGCCAGCAGCCAAGACACTGAAGCTTTCTTT.